The next 26 T cell receptor beta chains were all read from a single sample in a study of CD8 T cells in ankylosing spondylitis. TCRdb ran MiXCR on the 5' RACE reads and lists one entry per CDR3 protein. Among around 150,000 distinct CDR3 sequences, approximately 10% were seen once, and the ten largest hold about 4%. The sample was blood, either unsorted or a sorted T cell fraction (not recorded which). These receptors all stem from a female donor with ankylosing spondylitis or in good health (not recorded which).

This clonotype was found many times. This sequence joins TRBV7-2 and TRBJ2-7; TRBD2 aligns across 8 bases. The CDR3 is 15 residues long. V lost 0 bases, J lost 6 bases, and 7 bases stayed unmatched. In germline, CDR1 is SGHTA, CDR2 FQGNSA. CDR3 DNA sequence: TGTGCCAGCAGCTTAGCTAGCGGGATGTGGTCCGAGCAGTACTTC. This codes for CASSLASGMWSEQYF.

Ten or more counts support this clonotype. The chain links TRBV24-1 to TRBJ1-5; D call uncertain. The CDR3 length is 18 residues. V was pared by 5 bases and J by 0 bases, with 19 bases between. Germline CDR1 and CDR2: KGHDR and SFDVKD. The CDR3 DNA is TGTGCCACCAGTGTAGCCGAATCCATGAAGTATAGCAATCAGCCCCAGCATTTT. Protein sequence: CATSVAESMKYSNQPQHF.

Concerning this clonotype itself: Being one base from a much bigger clone, this may be a read error. The rearrangement links TRBV6-5 to TRBJ1-2, with TRBD1 matching 7 bases. CDR3 length: 14 residues. The V segment lost 4 bases and the J segment 4 bases; nucleotides outside the gene matches: 6. The germline V gene encodes CDR1 MNHEY and CDR2 SVGAGI. CDR3 DNA: TGTGCCAGCAGTTGCTCTAGGGGGCCCTATGGCTACACCTTC. It specifies CASSCSRGPYGYTF.

In its sample, this clonotype was seen many times. The V and J genes are TRBV20-1 and TRBJ1-1, with D maybe TRBD1 (5 bases). The ends were cut back, 5 bases at V and 5 bases at J, with 15 bases in the middle. Germline V gene lookup returns CDR1 DFQATT and CDR2 SNEGSKA (reference sequence). The CDR3 totals 13 residues. The CDR3 sequence: CSAGLGVWTEAFF. CDR3 nucleotide sequence: TGCAGTGCTGGTTTAGGGGTGTGGACTGAAGCTTTCTTT.

This clonotype was observed a few times. The chain combines TRBV7-9 with TRBJ2-3; 8 nucleotides agree with TRBD1. Germline-derived CDR1 and CDR2 are SEHNR and FQNEAQ (reference sequence). The junction had 8 bases not matched to a gene; V was cut back by 4 bases and J by 5 bases. The CDR3 spans 15 residues. CDR3 residues: CASSSQGAVGDTQYF. The DNA of the CDR3 is TGTGCCAGCAGCTCCCAGGGGGCAGTAGGAGATACGCAGTATTTT.

This clonotype was seen a few times. The chain uses TRBV21-1 and TRBJ2-2; the tabulated D call, TRBD1, remains unverified against the DNA. TRBV21-1 is described as a pseudogene. CDR3 length: 16 amino acids. In DNA, the CDR3 is TGTGCCAGCAGCAAAGGCCCCTGGCTGGGGACCGGGGAGCTGTTTTTT. It translates to CASSKGPWLGTGELFF.

This clonotype was recorded at least ten times. The CDR3 coding sequence is TGCGCCAGCAGCTTGGAGGGGGACGGGCGCATGAACACTGAAGCTTTCTTT. Translation gives CASSLEGDGRMNTEAFF. The rearrangement joins TRBV5-1 to TRBJ1-1; D may be TRBD1 (6 bases). V lost 0 bases and J 0 bases, leaving 15 bases between the germline ends. This CDR3 has 17 residues. From germline, CDR1 is SGHRS and CDR2 YFSETQ.

In this sample, this clonotype turned up many times. The V gene is TRBV24-1, the J gene TRBJ2-2; D is unclear. The CDR3 has 15 amino acids. Germline V gives CDR1 KGHDR, CDR2 SFDVKD. V was pared by 3 bases and J by 0 bases, with 7 bases between. The CDR3 sequence: CATSDTTTNTGELFF. The CDR3 nucleotides are TGTGCCACCAGTGATACTACAACGAACACCGGGGAGCTGTTTTTT.

In regard to this clonotype: A much larger clone lies a single base off, so this may be a read error. The V gene is TRBV10-3, the J gene TRBJ2-1, with D possibly being TRBD1 or TRBD2 (5 bases each). Trimming removed 8 bases from V and 6 bases from J, with 17 bases in between. Germline V gives CDR1 ENHRY, CDR2 SYGVKD. The CDR3 is 14 amino acids. CDR3 loop: CAIGKSGTVNEQFF. The CDR3 region has the DNA TGTGCCATCGGTAAGTCCGGGACCGTCAATGAGCAGTTCTTC.

The chain links TRBV24-1 to TRBJ2-1, with D perhaps being TRBD1 or TRBD2 (5 bases each). The CDR3 consists of 15 residues. The germline CDR1 and CDR2 sequences are KGHDR and SFDVKD. With 7 bases removed from V and 0 bases from J, the gap between germline ends came to 12 bases. Written as DNA, the CDR3 is TGTGCCACCAGCCCGGGGCATTTCTCCTACAATGAGCAGTTCTTC. It specifies CATSPGHFSYNEQFF.

There are many counts of this clonotype. This chain joins TRBV20-1 and TRBJ2-3; D ambiguous. Per the germline V gene, CDR1 is DFQATT and CDR2 is SNEGSKA (reference sequence). Trimming took 7 bases from V and 1 from J, leaving 6 bases between them. This CDR3 is 11 amino acids long. CDR3 amino acids: CSGGRTDTQYF. CDR3 sequence (DNA): TGCAGTGGGGGTCGCACAGATACGCAGTATTTT.

This clonotype has a count of ten or more. In this CDR3 the conserved last residue, phenylalanine or tryptophan, is missing, so a read error is likely. The DNA is left out, because the CDR3 cannot be placed on it with certainty; the CDR3 is given as TCRdb lists it. The V gene is TRBV6-1, the J gene TRBJ2-5; no DNA check was done on the table's D call, TRBD2. Looked up from germline, CDR1 is MNHNS and CDR2 is SASEGT. Both ends counted, the CDR3 spans 13 residues. CDR3 protein: CASNSMVALPVFI.

This clonotype was picked up a small number of times. A much larger clonotype is one base distant, so this may be a read error. V usage is TRBV12-3 or TRBV12-4 and J usage is TRBJ1-5, with TRBD1 identical over 8 bases. The CDR3 has 18 amino acids. As DNA, the CDR3 is TGTACCAGCAGTCCTCAACTCGCGTGGACAGGGCCAGTTCAGCCCCAGCATTTT. The encoded protein is CTSSPQLAWTGPVQPQHF.

This clonotype was counted at least ten times. The chain combines TRBV10-3 with TRBJ1-2, with D unclear. Germline V gene data show CDR1 as ENHRY and CDR2 as SYGVKD. This CDR3 is built from 12 residues. Trimming stripped 2 bases from V and 7 bases from J, with 8 bases between. The CDR3 DNA reads TGTGCCATCAGTGAGGTGCGTGGTGGCTACACCTTC. It codes for CAISEVRGGYTF.

This clonotype was recorded at least ten times. CDR3 sequence reads: CASSLGGGSGYEQYF. The CDR3 nucleotides read TGTGCCAGCAGCTTAGGCGGCGGGAGTGGGTACGAGCAGTACTTC. The chain uses TRBV7-9 and TRBJ2-7, with 7 bases fitting TRBD2. This CDR3 spans 15 amino acids. The germline V gene encodes CDR1 SEHNR and CDR2 FQNEAQ (reference sequence). V gave up 1 base and J gave up 4 bases; unmatched junction bases: 7.

This clonotype was seen repeatedly, ten times or more. The rearrangement uses TRBV3-1 and TRBJ2-1; 7 positions agree with TRBD2. Per germline, CDR1 LGHDT and CDR2 YNNKEL (reference sequence). This CDR3 contains 16 residues. J lost 5 bases, V lost 4 bases, and 11 bases had no gene match. The CDR3 DNA is TGTGCCAGCAGCCTTATAGCGGGCTCCAAAGACAATGAGCAGTTCTTC. Translated, it gives CASSLIAGSKDNEQFF.

Many counts were recorded for this clonotype. The chain carries TRBV14 and TRBJ1-1; D unresolved. The CDR3 is made up of 14 amino acids. V was cut by 0 bases and J by 6 bases, with 11 bases left in between. Germline CDR1 is SGHDN and CDR2 is FVKESK. CDR3 residues: CASSQDGARAEAFF. CDR3 in DNA: TGTGCCAGCAGCCAAGACGGCGCGCGCGCTGAAGCTTTCTTT.

This clonotype has a handful of counts. CDR3: CASTLLTSGNGEQFF. The CDR3 DNA sequence: TGTGCCAGCACCCTACTGACTAGCGGGAACGGTGAGCAGTTCTTC. This rearrangement joins TRBV12-3 or TRBV12-4 to TRBJ2-1; 11 bases align to TRBD2. CDR3 size: 15 residues. V shed 7 bases and J 9 bases; nucleotides not matched to a gene: 11.

This clonotype was found many times. The V call is TRBV5-6, the J call TRBJ2-5; 9 bases match TRBD1. V was clipped by 0 bases and J by 2 bases; unmatched bases: 5. Looked up from germline, CDR1 is SGHDT and CDR2 is YYEEEE. CDR3 length equals 16 residues. The chain's CDR3 is CASSLGTGAPQETQYF. Written as DNA, the CDR3 is TGTGCCAGCAGCTTGGGGACAGGGGCTCCACAAGAGACCCAGTACTTC.

This clonotype was seen at least ten times. CDR3 in amino acids: CSARGPILWTSGHSYEQYF. The CDR3 region has the DNA TGCAGTGCTAGAGGACCTATCCTTTGGACTAGCGGGCACTCCTACGAGCAGTACTTC. The V gene is TRBV20-1, the J gene TRBJ2-7; 11 bases are shared with TRBD2. V shed 1 base and J 0 bases; nucleotides not matched to a gene: 14. The CDR3 loop spans 19 amino acids. Germline CDR1 DFQATT, CDR2 SNEGSKA (reference sequence).

This clonotype showed up many times. V is TRBV7-7 and J is TRBJ2-1, with a possible D match to TRBD2 (5 bases). Germline V gene lookup returns CDR1 SSHAT and CDR2 FNYEAQ (reference sequence). The CDR3 runs 15 residues. V shed 3 bases and J shed 0 bases, with 9 bases lying between them. The CDR3 spells CASSFDYSSYNEQFF. The CDR3 DNA sequence: TGTGCCAGCAGCTTTGACTACAGCTCCTACAATGAGCAGTTCTTC.

Note on this clonotype: As the CDR3 is not closed by the conserved phenylalanine or tryptophan, this likely results from a read error. The chain combines TRBV7-6 with TRBJ2-5, with D unresolved. This CDR3 is built from 13 residues. Trimming pared 4 bases from V and 4 bases from J, leaving 10 bases between. Germline V gene lookup returns CDR1 SGHVS and CDR2 FNYEAQ. CDR3 DNA: TGTGCCAGCAGCTATGGAATTCGAGAGACCCAGTACTTA. This codes for CASSYGIRETQYL.

This clonotype was counted ten times or more. The chain carries TRBV11-2 and TRBJ2-3; D is unresolved. V was cut by 3 bases and J by 2 bases, with 3 bases left in between. The CDR3 extends over 12 amino acids. Germline V gene data show CDR1 as SGHAT and CDR2 as FQNNGV. The CDR3 here is CASSFYTDTQYF. The CDR3 DNA sequence: TGTGCCAGCAGCTTCTACACAGATACGCAGTATTTT.

There are many counts of this clonotype. The rearrangement joins TRBV20-1 to TRBJ1-5; unclear D gene. V lost 1 base to trimming and J lost 5 bases, with 9 bases between them. The CDR3 is 13 residues long. CDR1 is DFQATT, CDR2 SNEGSKA, per germline (reference sequence). Written as DNA, the CDR3 is TGCAGTGCTAGAGGGGCAGCCCATCAGCCCCAGCATTTT. This sequence encodes CSARGAAHQPQHF.

At least ten counts were recorded for this clonotype. The rearrangement uses TRBV5-1 and TRBJ2-7, with a tentative D call TRBD2 (6 bases). Trimming took off 3 bases at V and 4 bases at J, with 14 bases between the two ends. Germline CDR1 is SGHRS and CDR2 is YFSETQ. CDR3 length: 14 residues. CDR3: CASSSREGGYEQYF. For the CDR3, the DNA is TGCGCCAGCAGCTCGCGGGAAGGTGGTTACGAGCAGTACTTC.

This clonotype was detected many times. One junction end disagrees with the germline gene, perhaps due to a read error. The J gene is TRBJ1-2, the V gene TRBV2; D is unresolved. The CDR3 is 13 amino acids. The germline CDR1 and CDR2 sequences are SNHLY and FYNNEI. CDR3 loop: CASSAGNNDGYTF. The CDR3 DNA reads TGTGCCAGCAGTGCCGGGAATAACGATGGCTACACCTTC. Looking up the rest from reference TRBV2 and TRBJ1-2 gives the full variable domain: EPEVTQTPSHQVTQMGQEVILRCVPISNHLYFYWYRQILGQKVEFLVSFYNNEISEKSEIFDDQFSVERPDGSNFTLKIRSTKLEDSAMYFCASSAGNNDGYTFGSGTRLTVV.